This T cell receptor beta chain was documented in a study of cytomegalovirus exposure and HLA in healthy donors. On the study more broadly: From HLA-typed donors, an early data release held approximately 85 million unique TCRs.

Healthy individuals who donated bone marrow served as the donors. This PCR relied on a set of 60 Vbeta primers and 13 Jbeta primers. Some clones are missing from TCRdb's copy, which holds only in-frame ones; the method was immunoSEQ multiplex PCR. This sample's table reports 100,000 to 150,000 clones. The germline CDR1 and CDR2 sequences are SGHVS and FNYEAQ. CDR3 size: 15 residues. J lost 0 bases, V lost 9 bases, and 5 bases had no gene match. The rearrangement links TRBV7-6 to TRBJ2-2; TRBD2 aligns across 9 bases. The sequence was collected from a man aged 30-40 years in good health and CMV-seronegative. Sequencing input: PBMCs. CDR3 nucleotide sequence: TGTGCCAGTTTAGCGGGAGCCCCGAACACCGGGGAGCTGTTTTTT. It is translated as CASLAGAPNTGELFF.